This entry describes one TCR beta chain. Which antigen it targets is not known. One base away there is no much larger clone; base qualities are not given. Participants in the prospective study were aged 18 to 89 years, lived in about two dozen United States geographic areas, and enrolled through a virtual design. In the prospective study, participants were assigned to cohorts based on the clinical history participants reported in a screening survey and a study questionnaire. ImmuneRACE Cohort 3 recovered participants were defined by two consecutive negative NP/OP PCR tests, healthcare professional clearance, or symptom resolution. In the prospective study, whole blood, serum and a nasopharyngeal or oropharyngeal swab were collected from each participant by mobile phlebotomists. Over a roughly two-month period, participants in the prospective study had the option of providing additional blood draws and questionnaires. Before DNA extraction, prospective study blood samples were shipped either frozen or at room temperature.

This sample is part of a study of blood T cell repertoires in COVID-19 (TCRdb year 2020). About the full investigation: Samples covering the acute and convalescent phases of COVID-19 were provided by collaborators in the United States, Italy and Spain. A de-identified subject ID, COVID-19 status, age in years and sex were almost always included in the sample metadata. Samples were obtained from the ongoing ImmuneRACE study (first 160 participants) and from 950 to 1,500 subjects provided by 6 global collaborators. Deeply sampled blood TCRbeta repertoires from subjects exposed to, actively infected with, or recovered from COVID-19 were included in the dataset. The repertoires were released in a freely available public database intended as a resource for research on the immune response to SARS-CoV-2. Where available, HLA class I and class II types were obtained from metadata supplied by the sample provider rather than from assay-based typing. The material from the prospective study consisted of cDNA or gDNA derived from T cells, B-cell-depleted T cells, or PBMCs. Paper-wide results and their limitations: The amount of clinical and demographic metadata varied by source and participant and was provided uncurated.

From its cysteine to its phenylalanine, the CDR3 spans 14 amino acids. The only DNA kept is the CDR3, 42 bases in frame from the first base. Unmatched junction bases come to 9, with V trimmed by 4 bases and J by 10 bases. CDR1 and CDR2 were assigned from the germline V gene (reference sequence) as LNHDA and SQIVND. TCRbeta CDR3 regions were amplified from genomic DNA using the immunoSEQ Assay, a bias-controlled multiplex PCR. The original pipeline was this. The number of nucleated cells in each sample was estimated by amplification of reference gene primers within the assay. To quantify the absolute abundance of each unique TCRbeta CDR3 rearrangement, sequence reads were collapsed and filtered. Productive Simpson clonality was computed per sample as the square root of Simpson's diversity index over productive rearrangements. In its TCRdb copy, this immuneACCESS table keeps in-frame sequences only and misses some clones. Where compared with another copy, unresolved V genes explain less than half of these, and the others have no known cause. Clone size and the V and J calls come from that table; the DNA yielded D and trimming. For this sample there are about 190,000 clones; less than 85% appear just once. The ten biggest clones cover about 3.5% of the sample.

The specimen was PBMCs or T cells enriched from blood (not recorded which). The source is a woman between 25 and 40 years old who had recovered from COVID-19. Rearrangement joined TRBV19 to TRBJ1-5, with 8 bases matching TRBD1. In nucleotides, the sequence is TGTGCCAGTAGTAAGGGGACAGGTCATCGTCCCCAGCATTTT. Its protein product is CASSKGTGHRPQHF.